Included here is one T cell receptor beta chain sequence, with context. Sequencing was performed with immunoSEQ multiplex PCR; in TCRdb, only in-frame clones are kept and a portion is missing. Of some 200,000 clones listed, approximately 94% are singletons. This specimen comes from a study of T cell responses to AZD1222 COVID-19 vaccine. This CDR3 has 16 residues. After removal of 3 bases from V and 2 bases from J, the junction contained 3 bases not matched to a gene. CDR1 SGHAT and CDR2 FQNNGV come from the germline V gene. The sequences come from peripheral blood, collected on day 0 of MenACWY control vaccination. The chain employs TRBV11-2 and TRBJ2-6, with TRBD1 matching 8 bases. This TCR came from an adult in good health. DNA for the CDR3: TGTGCCAGCAGCTTCCAGGGGGCAGCTGGGGCCAACGTCCTGACTTTC. Its translation is CASSFQGAAGANVLTF. The full variable domain, its missing parts supplied by reference TRBV11-2 and TRBJ2-6, is EAGVAQSPRYKIIEKRQSVAFWCNPISGHATLYWYQQILGQGPKLLIQFQNNGVVDDSQLPKDRFSAERLKGVDSTLKIQPAKLEDSAVYLCASSFQGAAGANVLTFGAGSRLTVL.